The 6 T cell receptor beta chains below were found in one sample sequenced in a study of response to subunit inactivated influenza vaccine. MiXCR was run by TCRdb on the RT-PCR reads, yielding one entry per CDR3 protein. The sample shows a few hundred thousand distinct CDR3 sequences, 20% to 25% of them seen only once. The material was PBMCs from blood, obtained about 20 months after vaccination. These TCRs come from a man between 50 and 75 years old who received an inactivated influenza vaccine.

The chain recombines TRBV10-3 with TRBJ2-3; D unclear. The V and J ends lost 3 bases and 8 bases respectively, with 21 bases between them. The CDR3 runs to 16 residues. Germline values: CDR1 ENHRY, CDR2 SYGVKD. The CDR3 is CAISDLQDAVLPTQYF. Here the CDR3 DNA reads TGTGCCATCAGTGACCTCCAGGATGCGGTACTACCTACGCAGTATTTT.

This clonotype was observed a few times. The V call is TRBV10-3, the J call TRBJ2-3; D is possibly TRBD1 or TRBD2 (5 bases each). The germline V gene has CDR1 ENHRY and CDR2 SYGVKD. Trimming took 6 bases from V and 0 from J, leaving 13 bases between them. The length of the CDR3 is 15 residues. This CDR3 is CAIRTGPSSTDTQYF. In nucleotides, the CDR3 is TGTGCCATCAGGACGGGACCCTCTAGCACAGATACGCAGTATTTT.

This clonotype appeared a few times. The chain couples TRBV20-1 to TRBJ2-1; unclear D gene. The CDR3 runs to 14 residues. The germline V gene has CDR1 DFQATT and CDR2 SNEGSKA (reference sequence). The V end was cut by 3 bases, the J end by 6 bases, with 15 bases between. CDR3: CSASLDPKPNEQFF. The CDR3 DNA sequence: TGCAGTGCTAGTTTAGATCCGAAACCCAATGAGCAGTTCTTC.

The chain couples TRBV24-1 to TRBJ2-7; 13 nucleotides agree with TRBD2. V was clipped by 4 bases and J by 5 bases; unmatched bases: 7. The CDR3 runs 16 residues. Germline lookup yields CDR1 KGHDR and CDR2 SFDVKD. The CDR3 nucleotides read TGTGCCACCAGTGACCAACTAGCGGGAGGGTACAACGAGCAGTACTTC. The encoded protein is CATSDQLAGGYNEQYF.

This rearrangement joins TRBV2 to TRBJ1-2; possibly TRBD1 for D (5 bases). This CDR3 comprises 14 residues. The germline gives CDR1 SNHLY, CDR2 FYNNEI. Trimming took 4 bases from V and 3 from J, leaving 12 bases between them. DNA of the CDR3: TGTGCCAGCAGTGCTTCCGGGGGTGACTATGGCTACACCTTC. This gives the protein CASSASGGDYGYTF.

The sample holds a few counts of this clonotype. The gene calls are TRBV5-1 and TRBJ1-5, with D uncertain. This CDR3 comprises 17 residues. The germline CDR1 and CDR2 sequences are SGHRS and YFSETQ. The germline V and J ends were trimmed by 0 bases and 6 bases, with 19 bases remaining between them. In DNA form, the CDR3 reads TGCGCCAGCAGCTTGGAACCGGCCGGCCGTAACGGTCAGCCCCAGCATTTT. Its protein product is CASSLEPAGRNGQPQHF.